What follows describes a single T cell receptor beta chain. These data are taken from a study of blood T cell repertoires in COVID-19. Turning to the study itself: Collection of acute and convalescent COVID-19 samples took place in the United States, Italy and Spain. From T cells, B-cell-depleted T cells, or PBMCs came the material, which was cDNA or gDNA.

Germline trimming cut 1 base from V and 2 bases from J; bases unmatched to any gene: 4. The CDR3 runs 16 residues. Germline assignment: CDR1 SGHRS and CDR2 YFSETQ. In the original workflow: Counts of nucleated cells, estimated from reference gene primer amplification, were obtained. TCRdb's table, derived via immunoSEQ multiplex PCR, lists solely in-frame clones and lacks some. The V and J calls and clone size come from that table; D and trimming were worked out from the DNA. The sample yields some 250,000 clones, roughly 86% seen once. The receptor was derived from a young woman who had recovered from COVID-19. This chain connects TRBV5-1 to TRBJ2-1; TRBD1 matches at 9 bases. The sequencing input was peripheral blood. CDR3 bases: TGCGCCAGCAGCTTGTTGGACAGGGGTCCCTACAATGAGCAGTTCTTC. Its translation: CASSLLDRGPYNEQFF.